This TCR beta chain was captured by sequencing in a study of blood T cells in healthy people across ages. Whole-study results and caveats: It was found that TCR beta diversity correlated strongly with the percentage of naive T cells. Whereas aged donors had fewer naive CD4+ cells, long-lived donors had more of them and higher diversity.

This CDR3 region has 17 residues. CDR1 SGHRS and CDR2 YFSETQ come from the germline V gene. As for this clonotype: Antigen specificity is unknown.

Then a second PCR, running about 6 to 12 cycles, was carried out with a sample-barcoded 5' primer and a J-beta primer mix. Each cDNA molecule received a tag from a template-switch adaptor that had 12 random nucleotides. From the 5' RACE reads, TCRdb called clonotypes with MiXCR, one entry per CDR3 protein. The sample gives 1.2 million to 1.5 million distinct CDR3 sequences, almost 60% of which show up once; over 6.5% is in the top ten. This sequence was found in a man younger than 35 in good health. This sequence joins TRBV5-1 and TRBJ2-4; 8 nucleotides agree with TRBD2. The last part of the DNA fits TRBJ2-7 better; the J call may be wrong. The sequenced sample consisted of blood. This CDR3 reads CASSSGLARGITYEQYF. CDR3 coding DNA: TGCGCCAGCAGCTCCGGACTAGCCCGAGGGATAACCTACGAGCAGTACTTC.